One sample yielded the 10 T cell receptor beta chains listed below, sequenced in a study of T cells in Graves' hyperthyroidism and ophthalmopathy. There were TCR beta CDR3 regions amplified from RNA transcripts. When the TCR CDR3 underwent first-round RT-PCR, the HTBI primer set was used. TCRdb reprocessed the multiplex PCR reads via MiXCR and lists one record per CDR3 protein. The profile shows 250,000 to 350,000 distinct CDR3 sequences, over 15% of them singletons. The material sequenced was blood. The receptors shown here come from a woman aged 60-75 years with Graves' ophthalmopathy.

This clonotype was recorded at least ten times. This chain links TRBV7-2 with TRBJ2-5; no reliable D call. Germline V gives CDR1 SGHTA, CDR2 FQGNSA. V was clipped by 2 bases and J by 1 base, with 14 bases between them. The CDR3 length is 16 residues. CDR3 amino acids: CASSLSPSATQETQYF. The CDR3, as DNA: TGTGCCAGCAGCTTATCCCCCTCCGCCACCCAAGAGACCCAGTACTTC.

To note about this clonotype: A much larger clone lies one base from this, so it may be a read error. The genes are TRBV24-1 and TRBJ1-2, with 7 bases aligning to TRBD1. The CDR3 contains 16 residues. Germline lookup yields CDR1 KGHDR and CDR2 SFDVKD. The CDR3 is CATSDRTPGQQYGHTF. The CDR3, as DNA: TGTGCCACCAGTGATCGAACGCCGGGACAGCAATATGGCCACACCTTC.

The rearrangement uses TRBV11-2 and TRBJ2-7, with D uncertain. Germline V gene lookup returns CDR1 SGHAT and CDR2 FQNNGV. CDR3 length: 13 residues. The V end was cut by 3 bases, the J end by 6 bases, with 12 bases between. CDR3 in amino acids: CASSFQSSGEQYF. The CDR3 nucleotides are TGTGCCAGCAGCTTCCAAAGTTCGGGCGAGCAGTACTTC.

This clonotype has only a few counts. The chain carries TRBV25-1 and TRBJ2-5, with D unclear. Germline CDR1 and CDR2: MGHDK and SYGVNS. The CDR3 is made up of 11 amino acids. Between the trimmed V and J ends, which lost 6 bases and 5 bases, there was a span of 7 bases. Here the CDR3 DNA reads TGTGCCAGCAGGGGCAGTGAGACCCAGTACTTC. It yields the protein CASRGSETQYF. Together with reference TRBV25-1 and TRBJ2-5, the CDR3 gives the full variable domain: EADIYQTPRYLVIGTGKKITLECSQTMGHDKMYWYQQDPGMELHLIHYSYGVNSTEKGDLSSESTVSRIRTEHFPLTLESARPSHTSQYLCASRGSETQYFGPGTRLLVL.

This clonotype was recorded many times. The chain joins TRBV28 to TRBJ2-7, with unresolved D. V was shortened by 2 bases and J by 7 bases, with 6 bases between the two germline ends. The CDR3 totals 11 residues. Germline V lookup: CDR1 MDHEN, CDR2 SYDVKM. The DNA for the CDR3 is TGTGCCAGCAGTTTACGTTGGGAGCAGTACTTC. Residues: CASSLRWEQYF.

This clonotype was seen only a few times. V gene TRBV7-2 combines with J gene TRBJ1-2; D is uncertain. The CDR3 is 13 amino acids. Germline lookup yields CDR1 SGHTA and CDR2 FQGNSA. V was cut by 10 bases and J by 8 bases, with 20 bases left in between. The DNA of the CDR3 is TGTGCCATCTCACCCCAGAGGGAAGAGGGCTACACCTTC. Amino acid sequence: CAISPQREEGYTF.

This chain links TRBV4-1 with TRBJ1-5, with unresolved D. Trimming pared 0 bases from V and 7 bases from J, leaving 16 bases between. This CDR3 comprises 16 residues. CDR1 is MGHRA and CDR2 is YSYEKL in the germline V gene. CDR3 nucleotide sequence: TGCGCCAGCAGCCAAGATTACGGCGGGGTAACCCAGCCCCAGCATTTT. This sequence encodes CASSQDYGGVTQPQHF.

At least ten counts were recorded for this clonotype. This chain uses TRBV7-9 with TRBJ2-3, with 8 nucleotides matching TRBD2. The CDR3 sequence is 14 residues long. Per germline, CDR1 SEHNR and CDR2 FQNEAQ (reference sequence). Unmatched junction bases numbered 5, after V lost 5 bases and J lost 4 bases. Written as DNA, the CDR3 is TGTGCCAGCAGCACCGTAGCGGGGCCAGATACGCAGTATTTT. This codes for CASSTVAGPDTQYF.

For this clonotype: A read error may explain this, as a much larger clone is one base away. The chain couples TRBV7-9 to TRBJ2-7, with TRBD1 identical over 9 bases. This CDR3 is built from 14 residues. CDR1 is SEHNR, CDR2 FQNEAQ, per germline (reference sequence). CDR3 in amino acids: CASSLGGTGNEQHF. The CDR3 coding sequence is TGTGCCAGCAGCTTAGGCGGGACAGGGAACGAGCAGCACTTC.

This clonotype was detected many times. The chain recombines TRBV5-8 with TRBJ1-2; D gene uncertain. The CDR3 runs to 15 residues. Trimming left V 4 bases short and J 5 bases short, with 18 bases between. Germline V lookup: CDR1 SGHTS, CDR2 YDEGEE. The DNA of the CDR3 is TGTGCCAGCAGCCCTCTCGGTAATTCGGGGTATGGCTACACCTTC. Amino acid sequence: CASSPLGNSGYGYTF.